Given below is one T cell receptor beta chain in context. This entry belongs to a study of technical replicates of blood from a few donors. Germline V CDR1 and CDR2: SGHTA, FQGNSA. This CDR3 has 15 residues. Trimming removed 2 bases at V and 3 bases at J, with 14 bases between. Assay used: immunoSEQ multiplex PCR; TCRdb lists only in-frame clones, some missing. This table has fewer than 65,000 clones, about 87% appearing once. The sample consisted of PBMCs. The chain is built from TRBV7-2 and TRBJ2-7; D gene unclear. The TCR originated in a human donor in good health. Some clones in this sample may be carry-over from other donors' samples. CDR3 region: CASSLFSLPGYEQYF. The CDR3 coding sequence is TGTGCCAGCAGCTTATTTTCCCTCCCCGGCTACGAGCAGTACTTC.